Presented here are 27 T cell receptor beta chains from one specimen sequenced in a study of control samples from healthy donors and cancer patients. The table came from immunoSEQ multiplex PCR; TCRdb's copy has only in-frame clones and leaves some out. The repertoire holds some 94,000 clones, with roughly nine tenths as singletons. Sequencing was done on a sample of PBMCs. The receptors were gathered from a woman between 50 and 59 years old with colorectal cancer.

The rearrangement links TRBV18 to TRBJ2-6; D remains ambiguous. Trimming removed 6 bases at V and 3 bases at J, with 9 bases between. This CDR3 is 14 amino acids long. The germline gives CDR1 KGHSH, CDR2 LQKENI. The CDR3 DNA sequence: TGTGCCAGCTCCATCGGAAGTGGGGCCAACGTCCTGACTTTC. This codes for CASSIGSGANVLTF.

The J gene is TRBJ2-4, the V gene TRBV23-1; TRBD1 matches 9 bases. TRBV23-1 is reported as an ORF; its role is uncertain. The ends lost 0 bases at V and 0 bases at J; junction bases unmatched: 6. CDR3 length equals 18 residues. CDR3 DNA: TGCGCCAGCAGTCAATCCCTCCTGGACAGGGGAGCCAAAAACATTCAGTACTTC. Amino acids: CASSQSLLDRGAKNIQYF.

The rearrangement joins TRBV7-9 to TRBJ2-5; weak D call: TRBD1 (6 bases). Trimming took 4 bases from V and 0 from J, leaving 15 bases between them. The CDR3 spans 16 residues. CDR1 SEHNR and CDR2 FQNEAQ come from the germline V gene (reference sequence). The CDR3 protein is CASSSQTGSYQETQYF. CDR3 in DNA: TGTGCCAGCAGCTCACAGACAGGCTCGTACCAAGAGACCCAGTACTTC.

This chain joins TRBV7-2 and TRBJ1-2, with D possibly matching TRBD1 (5 bases). CDR1 and CDR2 (germline): SGHTA, FQGNSA. The CDR3 spans 13 residues. Trimming left V 1 base short and J 4 bases short, with 7 bases between. Written as DNA, the CDR3 is TGTGCCAGCAGCTTAGACAGGATCTATGGCTACACCTTC. As protein: CASSLDRIYGYTF.

CDR3 sequence: CASSIIAGKGRTDTQYF. The CDR3, as DNA: TGTGCCAGTAGTATAATCGCGGGGAAAGGTCGCACAGATACGCAGTATTTT. The chain is built from TRBV19 and TRBJ2-3; perhaps TRBD2 as D (6 bases). V lost 2 bases and J lost 1, with 16 bases in between. The CDR3 covers 17 residues. Germline V lookup: CDR1 LNHDA, CDR2 SQIVND (reference sequence). Supplemented by reference TRBV19 and TRBJ2-3, the full variable domain reads DGGITQSPKYLFRKEGQNVTLSCEQNLNHDAMYWYRQDPGQGLRLIYYSQIVNDFQKGDIAEGYSVSREKKESFPLTVTSAQKNPTAFYLCASSIIAGKGRTDTQYFGPGTRLTVL.

The chain is built from TRBV7-9 and TRBJ1-1, with TRBD1 matching 9 bases. From germline, CDR1 is SEHNR and CDR2 FQNEAQ (reference sequence). Trimming cost V 5 bases and J 4 bases; bases outside gene matches: 14. This CDR3 contains 17 residues. CDR3 residues: CASSRAFGQGFVTEAFF. CDR3 coding DNA: TGTGCCAGCAGCAGGGCCTTCGGACAGGGGTTTGTCACTGAAGCTTTCTTT.

Concerning this clone: Other nucleotide sequences from this sample produce the same CDR3. This rearrangement joins TRBV6-2 or TRBV6-3 to TRBJ2-6, with D possibly being TRBD1 or TRBD2 (5 bases each). V lost 2 bases, J lost 4 bases, and 9 bases lay in between. The germline gives CDR1 MNHEY, CDR2 SVGEGT. This CDR3 comprises 15 residues. CDR3 amino acids: CASSYGGAGANVLTF. The CDR3 DNA follows: TGTGCCAGCAGTTACGGGGGTGCGGGGGCCAACGTCCTGACTTTC.

The chain couples TRBV7-2 to TRBJ1-6; D is ambiguous. With 1 base removed from V and 0 bases from J, the gap between germline ends came to 7 bases. Germline assignment: CDR1 SGHTA and CDR2 FQGNSA. This CDR3 is 16 amino acids long. The CDR3 nucleotides are TGTGCCAGCAGCTTAGACCGGAGCTCCTATAATTCACCCCTCCACTTT. Encoded protein: CASSLDRSSYNSPLHF.

The gene calls are TRBV6-1 and TRBJ2-7, with D perhaps TRBD1 (5 bases). The V and J ends lost 3 bases and 3 bases respectively, with 6 bases between them. This CDR3 spans 12 amino acids. In germline, CDR1 is MNHNS, CDR2 SASEGT. DNA of the CDR3: TGTGCCAGCAGTGAGACAGTCTACGAGCAGTACGTC. This translates into CASSETVYEQYV.

V gene TRBV10-1 combines with J gene TRBJ1-1, with 9 bases identical to TRBD1. There are 15 residues in the CDR3. Germline lookup yields CDR1 WNHNN and CDR2 SYGVQD (reference sequence). V gave up 4 bases and J gave up 5 bases; unmatched junction bases: 8. The CDR3 reads CASSGYRGLGTEAFF. The DNA for the CDR3 is TGCGCCAGCAGTGGTTACAGGGGGCTAGGGACTGAAGCTTTCTTT.

V usage is TRBV3-1 (or the pseudogene TRBV3-2) and J usage is TRBJ1-1, with 7 bases lining up with TRBD1. Trimming took 3 bases from V and 5 from J; bases not matched to a gene: 6. Germline-derived CDR1 and CDR2 are LGHDT and YNNKEL (reference sequence). This CDR3 region has 14 residues. DNA for the CDR3: TGTGCCAGCAGCCACTCAGGGGGGGAGACTGAAGCTTTCTTT. Protein product: CASSHSGGETEAFF.

J is TRBJ2-1 and V is TRBV10-3; a possible D gene is TRBD2 (6 bases). The V end lost 2 bases, the J end lost 0 bases, and 14 bases lay between the germline ends. This CDR3 comprises 17 residues. Per the germline V gene, CDR1 is ENHRY and CDR2 is SYGVKD. This CDR3 is CAISEGGTRGSYNEQFF. The CDR3 coding sequence is TGTGCCATCAGTGAGGGAGGGACCCGAGGCTCCTACAATGAGCAGTTCTTC.

The chain employs TRBV4-3 and TRBJ2-6, with a tentative D call TRBD2 (5 bases). Germline-derived CDR1 and CDR2 are LGHNA and YSLEER. This CDR3 comprises 15 residues. V was clipped by 3 bases and J by 1 base, with 7 bases between them. CDR3 bases: TGCGCCAGCAGCCATTCGGGGTCTGGGGCCAACGTCCTGACTTTC. This codes for CASSHSGSGANVLTF.

This clone was seen once. CDR3 in DNA: TGCGCCAGCAGCTTGGACAGGAGCTCCTATAATTCACCCCTCCACTTT. Amino acids: CASSLDRSSYNSPLHF. The J gene is TRBJ1-6, the V gene TRBV5-1; D possibly corresponds to TRBD1 (5 bases). CDR1 and CDR2 from the germline V gene are SGHRS and YFSETQ. Trimming stripped 0 bases from V and 0 bases from J, with 7 bases between. This CDR3 has 16 amino acids.

The chain joins TRBV10-3 to TRBJ2-5, with 7 nucleotides matching TRBD1. This CDR3 comprises 13 residues. Unmatched junction bases numbered 1, after V lost 2 bases and J lost 4 bases. Germline V gene lookup returns CDR1 ENHRY and CDR2 SYGVKD. The CDR3 is CAISERGRETQYF. The DNA of the CDR3 is TGTGCCATCAGTGAGAGGGGGCGAGAGACCCAGTACTTC.

The chain is built from TRBV6-2 or TRBV6-3 and TRBJ1-3; no firm D call. The CDR3 contains 13 residues. Germline CDR1 reads MNHEY; CDR2 reads SVGEGT. V dropped 6 bases and J dropped 10 bases, with 16 bases sitting between them. Written as DNA, the CDR3 is TGTGCCAGCAGCCCGTCGACCGGAACGACCATATATTTT. Protein: CASSPSTGTTIYF.

The DNA for the CDR3 is TGTGCCAGCAGCTTGGTGGGCGCCGGGGAGCTGTTTTTT. Protein sequence: CASSLVGAGELFF. The chain is built from TRBV5-6 and TRBJ2-2, with D uncertain. The V end lost 0 bases, the J end lost 6 bases, and 6 bases lay between the germline ends. This CDR3 is 13 amino acids long. Germline CDR1 is SGHDT and CDR2 is YYEEEE.

The sample holds one count of this clone. The J gene is TRBJ2-1, the V gene TRBV6-2 or TRBV6-3, with 7 bases that match TRBD2. CDR3 length: 15 residues. Per the germline V gene, CDR1 is MNHEY and CDR2 is SVGEGT. The J segment lost 3 bases and the V segment lost 5 bases, leaving 7 bases of the junction unmatched. For the CDR3, the DNA is TGTGCCAGCAGTAAAGGGGAGGGTAGCTACAATGAGCAGTTCTTC. Protein product: CASSKGEGSYNEQFF.

The chain has TRBV10-3 and TRBJ2-5; 11 bases agree with TRBD2. Germline V gene lookup returns CDR1 ENHRY and CDR2 SYGVKD. The length of the CDR3 is 16 residues. V shed 6 bases, J shed 3 bases, and the junction held 9 bases outside the gene matches. CDR3 sequence (DNA): TGTGCCATCAGCCGGACTAGCGGGTCAGAAAAAGAGACCCAGTACTTC. Translation: CAISRTSGSEKETQYF.

The genes are TRBV7-2 and TRBJ1-2; 8 bases are a match to TRBD1. After removal of 5 bases from V and 6 bases from J, the junction contained 11 bases not matched to a gene. This CDR3 has 15 residues. In germline, CDR1 is SGHTA, CDR2 FQGNSA. Here the CDR3 reads CASSDDRTGSHGYTF. The CDR3 coding sequence is TGTGCCAGCAGCGATGATCGGACAGGGTCCCATGGCTACACCTTC.

In this sample, this clone turned up a few times. The rearrangement links TRBV10-3 to TRBJ2-1, with a possible D match to TRBD2 (5 bases). The CDR3 runs 14 residues. The ends were cut back, 0 bases at V and 5 bases at J, with 8 bases in the middle. The germline V gene encodes CDR1 ENHRY and CDR2 SYGVKD. For the CDR3, the DNA is TGTGCCATCAGTGAGTCGATTAGCGACAATGAGCAGTTCTTC. Translating it yields CAISESISDNEQFF.

This clone showed up just a few times. This rearrangement joins TRBV27 to TRBJ1-6; D perhaps matches TRBD1 (5 bases). V shed 5 bases and J shed 7 bases, with 12 bases lying between them. Germline CDR1 reads MNHEY; CDR2 reads SMNVEV (reference sequence). The CDR3 sequence is 14 residues long. The CDR3 reads CASSTPGNNSPLHF. CDR3 bases: TGTGCCAGCAGTACCCCAGGGAACAATTCACCCCTCCACTTT.

The J gene is TRBJ2-2, the V gene TRBV6-2 or TRBV6-3; TRBD2 aligns across 10 bases. CDR1 is MNHEY and CDR2 is SVGEGT in the germline V gene. The V gene end was trimmed by 0 bases and the J gene end by 6 bases; junction bases not matched to a gene: 4. The CDR3 is made up of 16 amino acids. This chain's CDR3 is CASSYSSGGAAGELFF. DNA for the CDR3: TGTGCCAGCAGTTACTCCAGCGGGGGGGCCGCCGGGGAGCTGTTTTTT.

The chain couples TRBV28 to TRBJ1-2; unclear D gene. Germline V gene sequence: CDR1 MDHEN, CDR2 SYDVKM. Trimming shortened V by 7 bases and J by 7 bases, and 13 bases separated the two germline ends. The length of the CDR3 is 12 residues. The CDR3 here is CASNSGWAGYTF. The DNA of the CDR3 is TGTGCCAGCAATAGCGGGTGGGCTGGCTACACCTTC.

The chain employs TRBV6-6 and TRBJ2-5; TRBD1 or TRBD2 may be the D gene (5 bases each). The V gene's germline CDR1 is MNHNY and CDR2 SVGAGI (reference sequence). The CDR3 runs 16 residues. Trimming stripped 2 bases from V and 1 base from J, with 14 bases between. This chain's CDR3 is CASSYGPGTPQETQYF. The CDR3 nucleotides read TGTGCCAGCAGTTACGGGCCGGGGACGCCCCAAGAGACCCAGTACTTC.

The rearrangement joins TRBV2 to TRBJ1-6; 7 positions match TRBD1. Germline CDR1 and CDR2: SNHLY and FYNNEI. The CDR3 contains 14 residues. Germline trimming cut 7 bases from V and 6 bases from J; bases unmatched to any gene: 6. The CDR3 DNA sequence: TGTGCCAGCAAGGGGGCATTGGGTAATTCACCCCTCCACTTT. Translating it yields CASKGALGNSPLHF.

This chain uses TRBV30 with TRBJ2-6; maybe TRBD1 (5 bases). Germline values: CDR1 GTSNPN, CDR2 SVGIG (reference sequence). There are 16 residues in the CDR3. With 1 base removed from V and 2 bases from J, the gap between germline ends came to 12 bases. In nucleotides, the CDR3 is TGTGCCTGGAGTGCAAACCAGGGTACTGGGGCCAACGTCCTGACTTTC. It yields the protein CAWSANQGTGANVLTF.